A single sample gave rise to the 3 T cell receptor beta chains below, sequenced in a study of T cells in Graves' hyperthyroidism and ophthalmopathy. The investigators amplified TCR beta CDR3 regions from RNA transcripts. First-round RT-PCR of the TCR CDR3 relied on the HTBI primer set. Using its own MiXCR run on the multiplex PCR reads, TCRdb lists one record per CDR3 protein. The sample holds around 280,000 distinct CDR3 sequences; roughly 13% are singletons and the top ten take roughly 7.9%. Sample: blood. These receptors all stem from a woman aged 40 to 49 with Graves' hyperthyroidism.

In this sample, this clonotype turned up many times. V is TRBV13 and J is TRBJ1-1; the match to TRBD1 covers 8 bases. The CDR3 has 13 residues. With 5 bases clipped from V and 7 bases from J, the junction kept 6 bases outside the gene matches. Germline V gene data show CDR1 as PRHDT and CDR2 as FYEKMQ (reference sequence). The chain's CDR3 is CASSPGTGLEAFF. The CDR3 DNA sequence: TGTGCCAGCAGCCCGGGGACAGGCCTTGAAGCTTTCTTT.

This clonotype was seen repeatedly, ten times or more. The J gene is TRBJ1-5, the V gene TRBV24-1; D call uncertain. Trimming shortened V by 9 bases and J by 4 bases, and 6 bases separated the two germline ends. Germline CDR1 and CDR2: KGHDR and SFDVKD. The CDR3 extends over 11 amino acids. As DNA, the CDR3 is TGTGCCACCCACAAAAATCAGCCCCAGCATTTT. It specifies CATHKNQPQHF.

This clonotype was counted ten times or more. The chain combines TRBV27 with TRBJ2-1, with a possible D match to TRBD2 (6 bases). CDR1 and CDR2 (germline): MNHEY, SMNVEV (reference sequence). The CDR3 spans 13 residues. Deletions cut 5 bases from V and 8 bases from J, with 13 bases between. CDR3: CASSLHGSYEQFF. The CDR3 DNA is TGTGCCAGCAGTCTCCACGGGAGCTATGAGCAGTTCTTC.